These 26 T cell receptor beta chains were all obtained from the same sample, sequenced in a study of T cell responses to AZD1222 COVID-19 vaccine. Only in-frame clones appear in the TCRdb table, and some are missing; sequencing was by immunoSEQ multiplex PCR. In the table there are more than 95,000 clones, roughly 91% of which are singletons. Sequenced here: peripheral blood, sampled on day 0 of MenACWY control vaccination. The receptors were gathered from an adult in good health.

The genes are TRBV7-7 and TRBJ2-7; 9 bases line up with TRBD1. The CDR3 runs 16 residues. Germline CDR1 is SSHAT and CDR2 is FNYEAQ (reference sequence). Trimming at V came to 1 base and at J to 2 bases, leaving 6 bases not matched to a gene. The CDR3 DNA sequence: TGTGCCAGCAGCTTAGAAAGGGACAGGGTGACCTACGAGCAGTACTTC. Its translation: CASSLERDRVTYEQYF.

The chain joins TRBV7-2 to TRBJ1-2, with a possible D match to TRBD1 (5 bases). The germline gives CDR1 SGHTA, CDR2 FQGNSA. V lost 7 bases and J 5 bases, leaving 20 bases between the germline ends. The CDR3 sequence is 15 residues long. The CDR3 sequence: CASTYTGGTSYGYTF. The CDR3 DNA reads as TGTGCCAGCACTTACACTGGTGGGACTTCTTATGGCTACACCTTC.

The rearrangement uses TRBV5-6 and TRBJ1-1, with a possible D match to TRBD1 (5 bases). V dropped 5 bases and J dropped 4 bases, with 9 bases sitting between them. This CDR3 spans 12 amino acids. CDR1 is SGHDT and CDR2 is YYEEEE in the germline V gene. CDR3 nucleotides: TGTGCCAGCAGATCAGGGTCCACTGAAGCTTTCTTT. It translates to CASRSGSTEAFF.

This clone was seen just once. This chain uses TRBV7-8 with TRBJ2-7; no definite D call. V lost 4 bases to trimming and J lost 2 bases, with 6 bases between them. CDR1 is SGHVS, CDR2 FQNEAQ, per germline. CDR3 size: 12 residues. The CDR3 region is CASSSGAYEQYF. CDR3 nucleotides: TGTGCCAGCAGCTCTGGAGCCTACGAGCAGTACTTC.

This sequence joins TRBV4-3 and TRBJ2-3, with no clear D. V shed 2 bases and J shed 7 bases, with 13 bases lying between them. The V gene's germline CDR1 is LGHNA and CDR2 YSLEER. This CDR3 has 14 residues. The CDR3 bases are TGCGCCAGCAGCCAAACCCTACAAGAGAATACGCAGTATTTT. Its translation: CASSQTLQENTQYF.

The chain uses TRBV14 and TRBJ1-1; no reliable D call. Germline CDR1 reads SGHDN; CDR2 reads FVKESK. Trimming pared 4 bases from V and 1 base from J, leaving 10 bases between. The length of the CDR3 is 14 residues. DNA of the CDR3: TGTGCCAGCAGCCGCCAACTAACGAACACTGAAGCTTTCTTT. The encoded protein is CASSRQLTNTEAFF.

The chain is built from TRBV6-2 or TRBV6-3 and TRBJ2-7; the D is unclear. V lost 0 bases and J 2 bases, leaving 5 bases between the germline ends. CDR1 is MNHEY and CDR2 is SVGEGT in the germline V gene. This CDR3 region has 13 residues. CDR3 nucleotide sequence: TGTGCCAGCAGTTACTCTTGGACCTACGAGCAGTACTTC. It is translated as CASSYSWTYEQYF.

The V gene is TRBV25-1, the J gene TRBJ1-5; D may be TRBD1 (6 bases). CDR3 length: 15 amino acids. Trimming left V 3 bases short and J 6 bases short, with 15 bases between. In germline, CDR1 is MGHDK, CDR2 SYGVNS. This CDR3 is CASSESGALGQPQHF. For the CDR3, the DNA is TGTGCCAGCAGTGAGTCAGGGGCTTTAGGTCAGCCCCAGCATTTT.

J is TRBJ1-6 and V is TRBV29-1, with D possibly matching TRBD1 (5 bases). This CDR3 region has 12 residues. Trimming took off 6 bases at V and 10 bases at J, with 13 bases between the two ends. Germline CDR1 reads SQVTM; CDR2 reads ANQGSEA. CDR3 in amino acids: CSVGDRGSPLHF. As DNA, the CDR3 is TGCAGCGTCGGGGACCGGGGCTCACCCCTCCACTTT.

This chain links TRBV30 with TRBJ2-6, with D unclear. CDR1 is GTSNPN and CDR2 is SVGIG in the germline V gene (reference sequence). V was cut by 3 bases and J by 0 bases, with 3 bases left in between. This CDR3 spans 13 amino acids. The CDR3 spells CAWRNSGANVLTF. CDR3 nucleotide sequence: TGTGCCTGGAGAAACTCTGGGGCCAACGTCCTGACTTTC.

The genes are TRBV11-2 and TRBJ2-1; TRBD1 aligns across 9 bases. The CDR3 consists of 18 residues. After removal of 3 bases from V and 4 bases from J, the junction contained 13 bases not matched to a gene. Germline loops: CDR1 SGHAT, CDR2 FQNNGV. This chain's CDR3 is CASSFWSKGQGLYNEQFF. DNA of the CDR3: TGTGCCAGCAGCTTTTGGTCGAAAGGACAGGGGTTGTACAATGAGCAGTTCTTC.

This rearrangement joins TRBV6-2 or TRBV6-3 to TRBJ1-2, with a possible D match to TRBD1 (5 bases). V gave up 5 bases and J gave up 1 base, with 23 bases separating them. The germline CDR1 and CDR2 sequences are MNHEY and SVGEGT. This CDR3 is built from 18 residues. CDR3 nucleotide sequence: TGTGCCAGCAGTAACTGGCCGAGGGGCGACAGCAATAACTATGGCTACACCTTC. Encoded protein: CASSNWPRGDSNNYGYTF.

The gene calls are TRBV5-1 and TRBJ1-1, with a weak D call TRBD1 (5 bases). The V and J ends lost 5 bases and 1 base respectively, with 12 bases between them. The CDR3 covers 14 residues. Germline CDR1 is SGHRS and CDR2 is YFSETQ. CDR3: CASRSGTPNTEAFF. The CDR3 bases are TGCGCCAGCAGGTCCGGGACCCCGAACACTGAAGCTTTCTTT.

On this clone itself: This specimen includes other DNA sequences encoding the same CDR3. V gene TRBV12-3 or TRBV12-4 combines with J gene TRBJ2-7; 10 nucleotides line up with TRBD2. V was clipped by 6 bases and J by 4 bases; unmatched bases: 3. This CDR3 is built from 13 residues. The CDR3 reads CASSGLAVYEQYF. DNA of the CDR3: TGTGCCAGCAGCGGACTAGCGGTTTACGAGCAGTACTTC.

The gene calls are TRBV4-3 and TRBJ2-3, with 8 nucleotides matching TRBD2. The CDR3 runs to 16 residues. In germline, CDR1 is LGHNA, CDR2 YSLEER. Trimming took 1 base from V and 2 from J; bases not matched to a gene: 5. The DNA for the CDR3 is TGCGCCAGCAGCCAAGCGGGAGGGGATGCCACAGATACGCAGTATTTT. Translation gives CASSQAGGDATDTQYF.

This clone was seen more than once but under ten times. This chain connects TRBV25-1 to TRBJ1-2; 9 nucleotides align to TRBD1. Germline assignment: CDR1 MGHDK and CDR2 SYGVNS. This CDR3 has 15 amino acids. V was pared by 3 bases and J by 5 bases, with 7 bases of the junction left unmatched. The CDR3 sequence is CASSEDRGVRYGYTF. The CDR3 bases are TGTGCCAGCAGTGAGGACAGGGGTGTGAGATATGGCTACACCTTC.

This clone was picked up one time. The chain uses TRBV6-5 and TRBJ2-1; 8 bases agree with TRBD2. This CDR3 is 13 amino acids long. Germline V gene sequence: CDR1 MNHEY, CDR2 SVGAGI. V was clipped by 5 bases and J by 8 bases; unmatched bases: 5. CDR3 coding DNA: TGTGCCAGCAGTACGGGAGGGACACATGAGCAGTTCTTC. This sequence encodes CASSTGGTHEQFF.

V usage is TRBV7-6 and J usage is TRBJ2-5, with a tentative D call TRBD2 (6 bases). V lost 4 bases and J 5 bases, leaving 20 bases between the germline ends. This CDR3 is 16 amino acids long. CDR1 and CDR2 (germline): SGHVS, FNYEAQ. CDR3 DNA sequence: TGTGCCAGCAGCTCTGGGACCTTAGGAGGGTCGGAGACCCAGTACTTC. Translated, it gives CASSSGTLGGSETQYF.

The V call is TRBV18, the J call TRBJ2-7; D is uncertain. The CDR3 is 16 residues long. Trimming took 5 bases from V and 5 from J, leaving 22 bases between them. Germline V lookup: CDR1 KGHSH, CDR2 LQKENI. The CDR3 nucleotides are TGTGCCAGCTCAGGGCCGACCCTAACCGGTTCGGACGAGCAGTACTTC. Protein sequence: CASSGPTLTGSDEQYF. Using reference TRBV18 and TRBJ2-7 for the parts outside the CDR3, the full variable domain is NAGVMQNPRHLVRRRGQEARLRCSPMKGHSHVYWYRQLPEEGLKFMVYLQKENIIDESGMPKERFSAEFPKEGPSILRIQQVVRGDSAAYFCASSGPTLTGSDEQYFGPGTRLTVT.

The chain links TRBV15 to TRBJ2-7, with 10 bases aligning to TRBD2. Unmatched junction bases numbered 8, after V lost 1 base and J lost 5 bases. The germline V gene encodes CDR1 LNHNV and CDR2 YYDKDF (reference sequence). This CDR3 has 16 amino acids. DNA of the CDR3: TGTGCCACCAGCAGAGGGCTAGCGGGAGTTATCGACGAGCAGTACTTC. Amino acids: CATSRGLAGVIDEQYF. Together with reference TRBV15 and TRBJ2-7, the CDR3 gives the full variable domain: DAMVIQNPRYQVTQFGKPVTLSCSQTLNHNVMYWYQQKSSQAPKLLFHYYDKDFNNEADTPDNFQSRRPNTSFCFLDIRSPGLGDTAMYLCATSRGLAGVIDEQYFGPGTRLTVT.

The J gene is TRBJ2-7, the V gene TRBV27, with 8 bases aligning to TRBD1. CDR3 length: 19 amino acids. The germline V gene has CDR1 MNHEY and CDR2 SMNVEV (reference sequence). The V segment lost 6 bases and the J segment 0 bases; nucleotides outside the gene matches: 19. The CDR3 here is CASSRTRTGLRYSSYEQYF. CDR3 nucleotides: TGTGCCAGCAGCCGTACCCGGACAGGGTTAAGGTATTCCTCCTACGAGCAGTACTTC.

V usage is TRBV6-5 and J usage is TRBJ1-6; D unresolved. This CDR3 region has 13 residues. Germline values: CDR1 MNHEY, CDR2 SVGAGI. The V end was cut by 11 bases, the J end by 4 bases, with 12 bases between. The CDR3 region is CAVHVGYNSPLHF. The CDR3 bases are TGTGCCGTCCATGTTGGATATAATTCACCCCTCCACTTT.

The chain joins TRBV11-2 to TRBJ2-1; 11 bases line up with TRBD2. Looked up from germline, CDR1 is SGHAT and CDR2 is FQNNGV. V was pared by 0 bases and J by 7 bases, with 8 bases of the junction left unmatched. The CDR3 sequence is 17 residues long. The CDR3 reads CASSLDLTSGIPNEQFF. The CDR3 nucleotides are TGTGCCAGCAGCTTAGATCTGACTAGCGGGATACCGAATGAGCAGTTCTTC. The full variable domain, completed using reference TRBV11-2 and TRBJ2-1, is EAGVAQSPRYKIIEKRQSVAFWCNPISGHATLYWYQQILGQGPKLLIQFQNNGVVDDSQLPKDRFSAERLKGVDSTLKIQPAKLEDSAVYLCASSLDLTSGIPNEQFFGPGTRLTVL.

This rearrangement joins TRBV6-5 to TRBJ2-7; a possible D gene is TRBD2 (6 bases). Between the trimmed V and J ends, which lost 8 bases and 0 bases, there was a span of 17 bases. From germline, CDR1 is MNHEY and CDR2 SVGAGI. This CDR3 is 15 amino acids long. The chain's CDR3 is CASCLKETSSYEQYF. The CDR3 coding sequence is TGTGCCAGCTGTCTAAAGGAGACTAGCTCCTACGAGCAGTACTTC.

The CDR3 is CASSLDYEQFF. CDR3 coding DNA: TGTGCCAGCAGCTTGGACTATGAGCAGTTCTTC. V is TRBV5-6 and J is TRBJ2-1; D is uncertain. V gave up 0 bases and J gave up 8 bases, with 3 bases separating them. CDR3 length equals 11 residues. The germline V gene encodes CDR1 SGHDT and CDR2 YYEEEE.

A single count supports this clone. This chain links TRBV29-1 with TRBJ2-5; D is possibly TRBD2 (5 bases). CDR1 and CDR2 from the germline V gene are SQVTM and ANQGSEA. Trimming removed 5 bases at V and 0 bases at J, with 10 bases between. CDR3 length: 13 residues. In nucleotides, the CDR3 is TGCAGCGTTCGGGGTCAGAACCAAGAGACCCAGTACTTC. Protein product: CSVRGQNQETQYF.